This paragraph covers one T cell receptor (beta chain) sequence. Its antigen is still unknown. The data originate from a study of cytomegalovirus exposure and HLA in healthy donors. General observations from the study: Altogether, 150 to 200 TCR beta chains were recorded as cytomegalovirus-associated. Reportedly, diagnosis of cytomegalovirus status by the classifier showed high specificity and sensitivity.

Both 60 Vbeta primers and 13 Jbeta primers went into the PCR. Method: immunoSEQ multiplex PCR; TCRdb's copy keeps in-frame clones and lacks some. The sample contains some 200,000 clones, 75% to 90% of which appear only once. This CDR3 is 12 amino acids long. CDR1 WSHSY and CDR2 SAAADI come from the germline V gene. The ends were cut back, 10 bases at V and 2 bases at J, with 11 bases in the middle. Regarding donors, all were healthy bone marrow donors. This receptor was obtained from a woman aged 18-29 years in good health and CMV-seronegative. Sequenced: PBMCs. The chain is built from TRBV10-2 and TRBJ1-2, with D possibly TRBD1 on 5 matching bases. The CDR3 DNA follows: TGCGCCACCCGCGACAGCAACTATGGCTACACCTTC. It specifies CATRDSNYGYTF.